This entry lists 5 T cell receptor beta chains sequenced from one sample in a study of OX40 agonist ivuxolimab in advanced cancers. The table came from immunoSEQ multiplex PCR; TCRdb's copy has only in-frame clones and leaves some out. The profile shows 60,000 to 85,000 clones, about nine tenths of them singletons. Sequencing used CD4+ or CD8+ T cells sorted from blood, obtained in a trial of the OX40 agonist ivuxolimab. These receptors originate from an adult with an advanced solid tumor such as melanoma, head and neck, liver or kidney cancer.

The chain uses TRBV11-2 and TRBJ2-7; 7 bases fit TRBD2. Germline V CDR1 and CDR2: SGHAT, FQNNGV. The length of the CDR3 is 15 residues. Trimming cost V 5 bases and J 1 base; bases outside gene matches: 8. The CDR3 DNA reads as TGTGCCAGCAGCCTTACTAGCGAACGATCCTACGAGCAGTACTTC. This gives the protein CASSLTSERSYEQYF.

The rearrangement links TRBV10-1 to TRBJ1-1; D unresolved. Trimming took 6 bases from V and 0 from J, leaving 11 bases between them. The CDR3 consists of 14 residues. Germline lookup yields CDR1 WNHNN and CDR2 SYGVQD (reference sequence). The CDR3 DNA reads as TGCGCCAGCAGCCCGACACTTATGAACACTGAAGCTTTCTTT. Protein sequence: CASSPTLMNTEAFF.

The rearrangement joins TRBV19 to TRBJ1-5; 9 nucleotides align to TRBD1. J was trimmed by 7 bases and V by 3 bases; bases with no gene match: 4. Germline assignment: CDR1 LNHDA and CDR2 SQIVND (reference sequence). The CDR3 extends over 14 amino acids. Here the CDR3 DNA reads TGTGCCAGTAGTATCGACAGGGGGGGCCAGCCCCAGCATTTT. It yields the protein CASSIDRGGQPQHF.

This clone was counted a single time. Written as DNA, the CDR3 is TGTGCCAGTGGCTCTGCCATGTTAGAAAAACTGTTTTTT. Amino acids: CASGSAMLEKLFF. The chain recombines TRBV19 with TRBJ1-4; D call uncertain. CDR1 is LNHDA, CDR2 SQIVND, per germline (reference sequence). This CDR3 contains 13 residues. V gave up 8 bases and J gave up 8 bases, with 15 bases separating them.

This clone was found once. The rearrangement uses TRBV6-6 and TRBJ1-4, with TRBD1 identical over 10 bases. V gave up 5 bases and J gave up 6 bases; unmatched junction bases: 3. CDR1 is MNHNY and CDR2 is SVGAGI in the germline V gene (reference sequence). This CDR3 is built from 14 residues. CDR3: CASSQTGGDEKLFF. CDR3 nucleotide sequence: TGTGCCAGCAGTCAGACAGGGGGCGATGAAAAACTGTTTTTT.